This T cell receptor beta chain was sequenced for a study of Ad26.COV2.S vaccination and SARS-CoV-2 variants. Overall study: Donor allocation was to the COV1001 Ad26.COV2.S trial arm.

Sequencing used immunoSEQ multiplex PCR; TCRdb keeps in-frame clones, though not all of them. The table has about 680,000 clones, around 89% seen once; the top ten hold over 1.3%. V was clipped by 11 bases and J by 4 bases, with 14 bases between them. This CDR3 is built from 12 residues. Germline loops: CDR1 MDHEN, CDR2 SYDVKM. Sample treatment: 19 received Ad26.COV2.S at low or high dose, single or two shots; about 5 received placebo; per-sample allocation not given. The study sampled participants on day 63 after the first vaccine or placebo injection. This sequence was found in a person between 18 and 59 years old who received the Ad26.COV2.S COVID-19 vaccine or a placebo. The sequencing here drew on peripheral blood, taken in a trial of Ad26.COV2.S vaccine versus placebo. The chain joins TRBV28 to TRBJ1-2, with D perhaps matching TRBD1 (6 bases). The CDR3 loop is CALAGVGYGYTF. As DNA, the CDR3 is TGTGCCCTTGCAGGGGTTGGCTATGGCTACACCTTC.